The 3 T cell receptor beta chains below were found in one sample sequenced in a study of vaccination and CD4 T cells after COVID-19. Their antigens are not known. The treatment: roughly 10-day PBMC culture with coronavirus spike peptide pools or control peptides (ViraFEST assay). Cultured CD4+ T cells had their DNA profiled by the Oncomine TCR Beta short-read assay. Each CDR3 protein gets one entry after TCRdb re-called the PCR reads with MiXCR. Of about 18,000 distinct CDR3 sequences in the sample, roughly 50% were seen once. Sequenced material: CD4+ T cells from blood, cultured in vitro. These receptors were obtained from a human donor who had recovered from COVID-19.

The chain carries TRBV7-3 and TRBJ2-7; tentatively, D is TRBD1 or TRBD2 (7 bases each). CDR1 is SGHTA, CDR2 FQGTGA, per germline. CDR3 length: 13 residues. V was shortened by 4 bases and J by 6 bases, with 13 bases between the two germline ends. CDR3 region: CASSSTGEGEQYF. The CDR3 DNA reads as TGTGCCAGCAGCTCTACAGGGGAGGGCGAGCAGTACTTC.

This sequence joins TRBV11-2 and TRBJ1-1, with D possibly matching TRBD1 (5 bases). This CDR3 contains 14 residues. Germline V gene sequence: CDR1 SGHAT, CDR2 FQNNGV. The V end was cut by 0 bases, the J end by 7 bases, with 12 bases between. CDR3 protein: CASSLDPQGGEAFF. CDR3 nucleotides: TGTGCCAGCAGCTTAGATCCGCAGGGCGGTGAAGCTTTCTTT. Together with reference TRBV11-2 and TRBJ1-1, the CDR3 gives the full variable domain: EAGVAQSPRYKIIEKRQSVAFWCNPISGHATLYWYQQILGQGPKLLIQFQNNGVVDDSQLPKDRFSAERLKGVDSTLKIQPAKLEDSAVYLCASSLDPQGGEAFFGQGTRLTVV.

The rearrangement uses TRBV27 and TRBJ1-1; TRBD1 matches 7 bases. The CDR3 contains 16 residues. Losses at the gene ends were 3 bases for V and 4 bases for J; bases not matched to a gene: 11. The V gene's germline CDR1 is MNHEY and CDR2 SMNVEV (reference sequence). The CDR3 sequence: CASSFQGRGVPTEAFF. CDR3 DNA sequence: TGTGCCAGCAGTTTCCAGGGCAGGGGGGTCCCCACTGAAGCTTTCTTT.